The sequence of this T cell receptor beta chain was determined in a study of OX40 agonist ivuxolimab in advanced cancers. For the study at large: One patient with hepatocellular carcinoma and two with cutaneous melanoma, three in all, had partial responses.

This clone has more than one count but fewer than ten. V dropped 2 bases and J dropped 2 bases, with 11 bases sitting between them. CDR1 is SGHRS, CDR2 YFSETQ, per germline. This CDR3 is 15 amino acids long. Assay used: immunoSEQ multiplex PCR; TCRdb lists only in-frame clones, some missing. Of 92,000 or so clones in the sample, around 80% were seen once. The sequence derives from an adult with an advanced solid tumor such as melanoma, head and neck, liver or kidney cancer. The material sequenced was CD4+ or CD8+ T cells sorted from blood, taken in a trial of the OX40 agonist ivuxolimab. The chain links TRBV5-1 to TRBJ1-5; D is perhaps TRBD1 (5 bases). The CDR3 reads CASSLGDGGNQPQHF. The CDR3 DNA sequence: TGCGCCAGCAGCTTAGGGGACGGAGGCAATCAGCCCCAGCATTTT. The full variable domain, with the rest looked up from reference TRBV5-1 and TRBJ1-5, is KAGVTQTPRYLIKTRGQQVTLSCSPISGHRSVSWYQQTPGQGLQFLFEYFSETQRNKGNFPGRFSGRQFSNSRSEMNVSTLELGDSALYLCASSLGDGGNQPQHFGDGTRLSIL.